The 27 T cell receptor gamma chains reported below all come from one sample, sequenced in a study of γδ T cells in repeated Plasmodium falciparum infection. TCRdb re-processed the multiplex PCR reads via CATT. The table lists 25,000 to 35,000 gamma-chain clones, more than 1.4% of them singletons. Vgamma9/Vdelta2+ and Vdelta2-negative gammadelta T cells were flow-sorted from PBMC for bulk sequencing. Material for sequencing was gamma-delta T cells from blood. All receptors come from a pool of human donors (malaria-infected and uninfected, not separated).

This clone was detected many times. The TCRdb protein, from a much larger clone, departs from this DNA's translation at residue 5, likely by read error; the protein shown derives from the DNA. The chain joins TRGV4 to TRGJ1 or TRGJ2. The J gene, left out of TCRdb, was set here by checking the DNA against germline. The CDR3 extends over 13 amino acids. CDR1 and CDR2 from the germline V gene are EGSTGY and YDSYTSSV. This chain's CDR3 is CATWGGRLYKKLF. The CDR3 bases are TGTGCCACCTGGGGTGGGCGGCTTTATAAGAAACTCTTT.

This clone was counted ten times or more. TCRdb's protein, taken from a much larger clone, differs from this DNA's translation at residue 5, likely owing to a read error; the protein displayed comes from the DNA. The chain joins TRGV2 to TRGJ1 or TRGJ2. Matching the DNA to germline supplied the J gene, which TCRdb does not give. Germline lookup yields CDR1 EGSNGY and CDR2 YDSYNSKV. This CDR3 is built from 14 residues. The CDR3 reads CATWGGPRYYKKLF. CDR3 nucleotides: TGTGCCACCTGGGGCGGGCCGCGATATTATAAGAAACTCTTT.

In its sample, this clone is medium-sized. The chain combines TRGV9 with TRGJ1 or TRGJ2. Per germline, CDR1 GITISATS and CDR2 ISYDGTV (reference sequence). This CDR3 spans 13 amino acids. V lost 0 bases, J lost 7 bases, and 6 bases stayed unmatched. Written as DNA, the CDR3 is TGTGCCTTGTGGGAGGTGCGGTTCTATAAGAAACTCTTT. Translating gives CALWEVRFYKKLF.

About this clone: This DNA's translation and the protein TCRdb lists, from a much larger clone, do not match at residue 9, likely due to a read error; the protein shown is translated from the DNA. The V and J genes are TRGV9 and TRGJ1 or TRGJ2. The J gene was missing in TCRdb and was found by matching the end of the DNA to germline. There are 14 residues in the CDR3. CDR1 and CDR2 from the germline V gene are GITISATS and ISYDGTV (reference sequence). This chain's CDR3 is CALWEGANCYKKLF. The DNA of the CDR3 is TGTGCCTTGTGGGAGGGAGCCAATTGTTATAAGAAACTCTTT.

This clone occurred many times. The V and J genes are TRGV9 and TRGJ1 or TRGJ2. As TCRdb names no J gene, one was assigned here on the basis of a DNA match to germline. The CDR3 runs to 11 residues. Germline CDR1 is GITISATS and CDR2 is ISYDGTV (reference sequence). Trimming at V came to 5 bases and at J to 8 bases, leaving 6 bases not matched to a gene. CDR3 nucleotide sequence: TGTGCCTTGTGGGGGTCCAATAAGAAACTCTTT. Amino acids: CALWGSNKKLF.

This clone has just a few counts. A far larger clone is one base from this, pointing to a likely read error. Other DNA variants within this sample encode the same CDR3. The J gene was not called, though the V gene is TRGV9. This CDR3 has 17 amino acids. Germline V gives CDR1 GITISATS, CDR2 ISYDGTV (reference sequence). The CDR3: CALWEVTLWDIYYKKLF. The CDR3 bases are TGTGCCTTGTGGGAGGTCACTCTGTGGGACATTTATTATAAGAAACTTTTT.

Note on this clone: The protein in TCRdb stems from a much larger clone and differs at residue 3 from this DNA's translation, likely a read error; here the protein is translated from the DNA. The chain is built from TRGV9 and TRGJ1 or TRGJ2. TCRdb leaves out the J gene; it was filled in here by matching the DNA to germline. CDR1 and CDR2 from the germline V gene are GITISATS and ISYDGTV (reference sequence). There are 12 residues in the CDR3. The CDR3 DNA reads as TGTGCCTCGTGGACCAATTATTATAAGAAACTCTTT. It codes for CASWTNYYKKLF.

This clone has more than one count but fewer than ten. A read error is the likely source, as a far larger clone sits one nucleotide away. The sample holds other DNA sequences that translate to the same CDR3. The chain joins TRGV8 to TRGJP1. Here the J gene came from matching the DNA to germline, since TCRdb omits it. The germline gives CDR1 VENAVY, CDR2 YDSYNSRV. The CDR3 has 13 residues. The CDR3 sequence: CATWSPTGWFKIF. CDR3 nucleotide sequence: TGTGCGACCTGGTCCCCCACTGGTTGGTTCAAGATATTT.

This clone was counted ten times or more. The chain employs TRGV2 and TRGJ1 or TRGJ2. As TCRdb names no J gene, one was assigned here on the basis of a DNA match to germline. The CDR3 is made up of 16 amino acids. V lost 0 bases, J lost 6 bases, and 14 bases stayed unmatched. Looked up from germline, CDR1 is EGSNGY and CDR2 is YDSYNSKV. CDR3 sequence (DNA): TGTGCCACCTGGGACGGGCCCGCGAGTTTTTTTTATAAGAAACTCTTT. This gives the protein CATWDGPASFFYKKLF.

About this clone itself: A read error is the likely source, as a far larger clone sits one nucleotide away. The chain joins TRGV4 to TRGJP2. TCRdb is silent on the J gene; assignment here came from matching the DNA to germline. The germline V gene has CDR1 EGSTGY and CDR2 YDSYTSSV. The CDR3 totals 16 residues. With 3 bases clipped from V and 0 bases from J, the junction kept 7 bases outside the gene matches. CDR3 sequence: CATWDRRDSSDWIKTF. The CDR3 DNA sequence: TGTGCCACCTGGGATAGGCGGGATAGTAGTGATTGGATCAAGACGTTT.

The chain employs TRGV2 and TRGJ1 or TRGJ2. Because TCRdb records no J gene, it was assigned here through a match of the DNA to germline. The CDR3 runs to 17 residues. Per the germline V gene, CDR1 is EGSNGY and CDR2 is YDSYNSKV. The trim removed 0 bases at V and 0 bases at J, leaving 11 bases unmatched. Written as DNA, the CDR3 is TGTGCCACCTGGGACGGGCCGGATCTTGCGAATTATTATAAGAAACTCTTT. Amino acid sequence: CATWDGPDLANYYKKLF.

This clone was observed at least ten times. The TCRdb record carries a much larger clone's protein, which differs from this DNA's translation at residue 10; a read error is the likely cause, and the protein listed here is the DNA translation. The rearrangement joins TRGV3 to TRGJ1 or TRGJ2. The CDR3 is made up of 12 amino acids. CDR1 and CDR2 (germline): VTNTFY, YDVSTARD (reference sequence). CDR3 nucleotide sequence: TGTGCCACCTGGGACGGTCCCTATAAGGAACTCTTT. The encoded protein is CATWDGPYKELF.

To note about this clone: TCRdb's protein, taken from a much larger clone, differs from this DNA's translation at residue 8, likely owing to a read error; the protein displayed comes from the DNA. V gene TRGV9 combines with J gene TRGJP. TCRdb lists no J gene, so it was determined here by aligning the DNA to germline. This CDR3 has 17 amino acids. J lost 7 bases, V lost 0 bases, and 6 bases had no gene match. In germline, CDR1 is GITISATS, CDR2 ISYDGTV (reference sequence). The CDR3 reads CALWEVKHELGKKIKVF. CDR3 nucleotide sequence: TGTGCCTTGTGGGAGGTGAAGCACGAGTTGGGCAAAAAAATCAAGGTATTT.

The sample holds many counts of this clone. A far larger clone is off by one base, so a read error is likely. The same CDR3 is also encoded by other DNA sequences in this sample. V gene TRGV9 was called; the J gene was not. This CDR3 region has 14 residues. In germline, CDR1 is GITISATS, CDR2 ISYDGTV (reference sequence). The CDR3 region is CALWEPNTGWFKIF. The DNA for the CDR3 is TGTGCCTTGTGGGAGCCAAACACTGGTTGGTTCAAGATATTC.

The table lists this clone with many counts. The protein TCRdb lists belongs to a much larger clone and differs from this DNA's translation at residue 9, which points to a read error; the protein shown is made from the DNA. The chain is built from TRGV9 and TRGJP. TCRdb is silent on the J gene; assignment here came from matching the DNA to germline. The CDR3 consists of 14 residues. Germline V gene sequence: CDR1 GITISATS, CDR2 ISYDGTV (reference sequence). CDR3 protein: CALWEVAGEKIKVF. The CDR3 DNA is TGTGCCTTGTGGGAGGTGGCGGGCGAAAAAATCAAGGTATTT.

With regard to this clone: This DNA's translation differs at residue 6 from TCRdb's protein, which comes from a much larger clone; a read error is likely, and the protein shown is translated from the DNA. The chain has TRGV9 and TRGJ1 or TRGJ2. In the absence of a J gene in TCRdb, the DNA was matched to germline to assign it here. Trimming took 9 bases from V and 8 from J; bases not matched to a gene: 7. The CDR3 is made up of 10 amino acids. Germline-derived CDR1 and CDR2 are GITISATS and ISYDGTV (reference sequence). The chain's CDR3 is CALKYDKKLF. The CDR3, as DNA: TGTGCCTTGAAGTATGATAAGAAACTCTTT.

This clone was seen at least ten times. Only one base separates this from a far larger clonotype, so it likely reflects a read error. Other DNA sequences of this sample code for an identical CDR3. The chain carries TRGV9 and TRGJ1 or TRGJ2. The J gene, missing from TCRdb, was assigned here through DNA to germline matching. Trimming took 4 bases from V and 3 from J; bases not matched to a gene: 6. The CDR3 consists of 13 residues. CDR1 and CDR2 from the germline V gene are GITISATS and ISYDGTV (reference sequence). This CDR3 reads CALWDSAYYKKLF. The CDR3 DNA reads as TGTGCCTTGTGGGATTCGGCTTATTATAAGAAACTCTTT.

The chain combines TRGV9 with TRGJP. Since TCRdb gives no J gene, matching the DNA to germline was used here to assign it. This CDR3 contains 17 residues. In germline, CDR1 is GITISATS, CDR2 ISYDGTV (reference sequence). After removal of 6 bases from V and 16 bases from J, the junction contained 21 bases not matched to a gene. The CDR3 DNA sequence: TGTGCCTTGTGGAGGCAAAACAAGAGTTGGGCAAAAAAAATCAAGGTATTT. This translates into CALWRQNKSWAKKIKVF.

A word on this clone: TCRdb's entry gives the protein of a much larger clone, which mismatches this DNA's translation at residue 5, likely from a read error; the protein reported here is translated from the DNA. The V and J genes are TRGV9 and TRGJP. The J gene is not listed in TCRdb, so it was assigned here from a DNA match to germline. There are 18 residues in the CDR3. Germline-derived CDR1 and CDR2 are GITISATS and ISYDGTV (reference sequence). J gave up 5 bases and V 5 bases, and 12 bases lay outside the gene matches. This CDR3 reads CALWGVPSEELGKKIKVF. In DNA form, the CDR3 reads TGTGCCTTGTGGGGGGTACCTTCTGAAGAGTTGGGCAAAAAAATCAAGGTATTT.

This clone has ten or more counts. The protein TCRdb gives is from a much larger clone and does not agree with this DNA's translation at residue 8, likely a read error; the protein shown here comes from the DNA. The rearrangement links TRGV8 to TRGJ1 or TRGJ2. The V gene's germline CDR1 is VENAVY and CDR2 YDSYNSRV. This CDR3 comprises 12 residues. The junction had 5 bases not matched to a gene; V was cut back by 1 base and J by 8 bases. Written as DNA, the CDR3 is TGTGCCACCTGGGATAGCGGACATAAGAAACTCTTT. Protein product: CATWDSGHKKLF.

Comment on this clone: A much larger clone lies a single base off, so this may be a read error. The gene calls are TRGV2 and TRGJ1 or TRGJ2. TCRdb lists no J gene, so it was determined here by aligning the DNA to germline. Germline V lookup: CDR1 EGSNGY, CDR2 YDSYNSKV. The junction had 6 bases not matched to a gene; V was cut back by 0 bases and J by 4 bases. This CDR3 contains 14 residues. The DNA of the CDR3 is TGTGCCACCTGGGACGGGCAAGGGTATTATAAGAAACTCTTT. Its translation is CATWDGQGYYKKLF.

This clone was seen at least ten times. The chain recombines TRGV3 with TRGJ1 or TRGJ2. The CDR3 loop spans 13 amino acids. CDR1 is VTNTFY and CDR2 is YDVSTARD in the germline V gene (reference sequence). Trimming removed 4 bases from V and 2 bases from J; junction bases left unmatched: 5. CDR3 sequence: CATWEEDYYKKLF. CDR3 DNA sequence: TGTGCCACCTGGGAGGAAGATTATTATAAGAAACTCTTT.

This clone has a count of ten or more. A far larger clone is only one base removed, so a read error is likely. The gene calls are TRGV9 and TRGJ1 or TRGJ2. The J gene was not available in TCRdb and was assigned here by matching the DNA to germline segments. The CDR3 runs to 12 residues. CDR1 and CDR2 from the germline V gene are GITISATS and ISYDGTV (reference sequence). CDR3 bases: TGTGCCCTGTGGGAGTTTTATTATAAGAAACTCTTT. Translation gives CALWEFYYKKLF.

This clone was seen repeatedly, ten times or more. This DNA translates differently at residue 7 from the TCRdb protein, which is that of a much larger clone; a read error is likely, and the protein shown is the DNA's own translation. The chain is built from TRGV9 and TRGJ1 or TRGJ2. The J segment lost 9 bases and the V segment lost 5 bases, leaving 16 bases of the junction unmatched. This CDR3 comprises 14 residues. Germline V gene lookup returns CDR1 GITISATS and CDR2 ISYDGTV (reference sequence). CDR3 region: CALWVTFKGFKKLF. CDR3 nucleotide sequence: TGTGCCTTGTGGGTGACCTTCAAGGGCTTTAAGAAACTCTTT.

As for this clone: The protein given by TCRdb reflects a much larger clone and differs at residue 11 from this DNA's translation, likely from a read error; the protein shown is the DNA's translation. The V gene reported is TRGV9; the J gene is uncalled. CDR1 is GITISATS and CDR2 is ISYDGTV in the germline V gene (reference sequence). The CDR3 sequence is 13 residues long. The CDR3 loop is CALWEAPHYKRLF. The CDR3 coding sequence is TGTGCCTTGTGGGAGGCTCCCCATTATAAGAGACTCTTT.

Ten or more counts support this clone. TCRdb pairs this DNA with a much larger clone's protein that differs at residue 15, likely a read error; the protein shown was translated from the DNA. The gene calls are TRGV9 and TRGJP. This CDR3 contains 17 residues. Per the germline V gene, CDR1 is GITISATS and CDR2 is ISYDGTV (reference sequence). The CDR3 loop is CALWDNLNGLGKKIRVF. The CDR3 DNA reads as TGTGCCTTGTGGGATAACCTAAACGGGTTGGGCAAAAAAATCAGGGTATTT.

At least ten counts were recorded for this clone. TCRdb assigns this DNA the protein of a much larger clone, which departs from its translation at residue 7; this likely reflects a read error, and the protein shown comes from translating the DNA. The chain carries TRGV3 and TRGJP2. This CDR3 comprises 13 residues. Germline CDR1 reads VTNTFY; CDR2 reads YDVSTARD (reference sequence). The junction had 3 bases not matched to a gene; V was cut back by 3 bases and J by 5 bases. The CDR3 region has the DNA TGTGCCACCTGGGACCTGAGTGATTGGATCAAGACGTTT. It encodes CATWDLSDWIKTF.